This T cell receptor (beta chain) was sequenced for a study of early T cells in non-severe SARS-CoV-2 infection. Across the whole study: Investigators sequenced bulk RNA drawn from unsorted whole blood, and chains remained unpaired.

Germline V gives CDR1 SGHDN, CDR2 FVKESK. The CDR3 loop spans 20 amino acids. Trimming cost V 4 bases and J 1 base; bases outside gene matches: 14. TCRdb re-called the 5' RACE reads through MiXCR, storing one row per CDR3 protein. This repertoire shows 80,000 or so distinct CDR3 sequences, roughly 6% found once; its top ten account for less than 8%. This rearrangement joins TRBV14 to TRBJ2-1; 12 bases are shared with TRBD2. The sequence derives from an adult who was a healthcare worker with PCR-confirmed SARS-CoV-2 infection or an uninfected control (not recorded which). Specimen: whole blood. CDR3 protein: CASSPFLRLAGDRSYNEQFF. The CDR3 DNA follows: TGTGCCAGCAGCCCCTTCCTCAGACTAGCGGGAGATAGGTCCTACAATGAGCAGTTCTTC.